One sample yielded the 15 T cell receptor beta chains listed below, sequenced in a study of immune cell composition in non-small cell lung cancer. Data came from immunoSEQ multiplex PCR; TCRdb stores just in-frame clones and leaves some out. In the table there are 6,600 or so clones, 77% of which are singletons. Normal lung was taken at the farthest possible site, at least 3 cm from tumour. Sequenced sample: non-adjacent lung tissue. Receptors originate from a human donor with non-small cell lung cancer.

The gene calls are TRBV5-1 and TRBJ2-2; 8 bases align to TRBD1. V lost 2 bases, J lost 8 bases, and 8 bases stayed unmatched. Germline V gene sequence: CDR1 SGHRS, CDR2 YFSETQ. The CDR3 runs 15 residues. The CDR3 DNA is TGCGCCAGCAGCTTCTCCGACAGGGGTTGGGGGGAGCTGTTTTTT. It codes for CASSFSDRGWGELFF.

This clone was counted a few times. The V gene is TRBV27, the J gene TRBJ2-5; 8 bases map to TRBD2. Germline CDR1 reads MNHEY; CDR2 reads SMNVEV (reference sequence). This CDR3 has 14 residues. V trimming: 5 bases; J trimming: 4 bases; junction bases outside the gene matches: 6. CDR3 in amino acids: CASSQAGVAETQYF. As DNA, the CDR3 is TGTGCCAGCAGTCAAGCGGGAGTGGCAGAGACCCAGTACTTC.

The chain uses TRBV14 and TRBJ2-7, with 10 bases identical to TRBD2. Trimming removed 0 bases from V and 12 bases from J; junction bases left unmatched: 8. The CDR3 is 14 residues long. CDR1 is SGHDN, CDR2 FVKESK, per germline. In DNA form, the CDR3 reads TGTGCCAGCAGCCAAGACAGCCTAGCGGGAGACCTGTACTTC. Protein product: CASSQDSLAGDLYF. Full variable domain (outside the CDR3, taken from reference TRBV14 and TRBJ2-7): EAGVTQFPSHSVIEKGQTVTLRCDPISGHDNLYWYRRVMGKEIKFLLHFVKESKQDESGMPNNRFLAERTGGTYSTLKVQPAELEDSGVYFCASSQDSLAGDLYFGPGTRLTVT.

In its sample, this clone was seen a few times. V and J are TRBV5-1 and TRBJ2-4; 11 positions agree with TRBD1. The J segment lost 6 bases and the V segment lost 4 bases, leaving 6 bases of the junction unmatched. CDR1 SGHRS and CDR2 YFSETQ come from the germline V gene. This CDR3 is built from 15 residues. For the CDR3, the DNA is TGCGCCAGCAGCCCGGACAGGGGGCTGAGAAACATTCAGTACTTC. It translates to CASSPDRGLRNIQYF.

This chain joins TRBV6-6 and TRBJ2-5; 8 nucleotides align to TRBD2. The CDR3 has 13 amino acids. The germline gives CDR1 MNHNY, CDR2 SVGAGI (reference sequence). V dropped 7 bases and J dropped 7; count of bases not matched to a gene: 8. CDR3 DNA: TGTGCCAGCACTCCAGGGAGCGGGGGGACCCAGTACTTC. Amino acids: CASTPGSGGTQYF.

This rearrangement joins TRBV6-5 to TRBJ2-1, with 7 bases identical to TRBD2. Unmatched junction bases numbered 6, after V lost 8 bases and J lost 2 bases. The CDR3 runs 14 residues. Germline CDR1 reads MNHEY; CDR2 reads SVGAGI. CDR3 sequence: CASGGSGPYNEQFF. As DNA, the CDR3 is TGTGCCAGCGGGGGTAGCGGGCCCTACAATGAGCAGTTCTTC.

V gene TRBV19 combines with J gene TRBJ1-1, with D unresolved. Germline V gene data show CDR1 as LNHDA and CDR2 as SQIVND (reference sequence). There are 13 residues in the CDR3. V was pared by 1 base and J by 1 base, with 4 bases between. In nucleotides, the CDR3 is TGTGCCAGTAGTATAGGTCGGAACACTGAAGCTTTCTTT. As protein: CASSIGRNTEAFF.

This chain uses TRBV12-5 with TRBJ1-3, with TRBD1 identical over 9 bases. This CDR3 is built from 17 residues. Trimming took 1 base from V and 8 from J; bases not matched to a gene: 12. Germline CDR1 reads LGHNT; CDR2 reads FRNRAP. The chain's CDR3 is CASGLAPSGTGFYTIYF. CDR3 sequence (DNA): TGTGCTAGTGGTTTGGCACCCAGCGGGACAGGGTTTTACACCATATATTTT.

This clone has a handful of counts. The CDR3 loop reads CASSPGTGNIAKNIQYF. In DNA, the CDR3 is TGTGCCAGCAGCCCCGGGACAGGGAACATAGCCAAAAACATTCAGTACTTC. V and J are TRBV7-9 and TRBJ2-4, with TRBD1 matching over 9 bases. Germline V gives CDR1 SEHNR, CDR2 FQNEAQ (reference sequence). Losses at the gene ends were 5 bases for V and 0 bases for J; bases not matched to a gene: 8. This CDR3 comprises 17 residues. The full variable domain, completed using reference TRBV7-9 and TRBJ2-4, is DTGVSQNPRHKITKRGQNVTFRCDPISEHNRLYWYRQTLGQGPEFLTYFQNEAQLEKSRLLSDRFSAERPKGSFSTLEIQRTEQGDSAMYLCASSPGTGNIAKNIQYFGAGTRLSVL.

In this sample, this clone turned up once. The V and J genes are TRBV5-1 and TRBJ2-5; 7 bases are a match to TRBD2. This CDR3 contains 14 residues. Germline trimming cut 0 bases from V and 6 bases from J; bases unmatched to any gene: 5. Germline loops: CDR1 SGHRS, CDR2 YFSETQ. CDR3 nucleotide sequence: TGCGCCAGCAGCTTGGACGGCGGGAGTAAGACCCAGTACTTC. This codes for CASSLDGGSKTQYF.

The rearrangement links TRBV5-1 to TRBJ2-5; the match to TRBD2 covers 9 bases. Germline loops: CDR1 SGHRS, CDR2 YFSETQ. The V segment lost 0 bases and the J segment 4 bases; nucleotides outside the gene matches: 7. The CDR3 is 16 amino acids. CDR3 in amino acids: CASSLEWRGGPETQYF. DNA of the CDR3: TGCGCCAGCAGCTTGGAGTGGCGGGGGGGCCCAGAGACCCAGTACTTC.

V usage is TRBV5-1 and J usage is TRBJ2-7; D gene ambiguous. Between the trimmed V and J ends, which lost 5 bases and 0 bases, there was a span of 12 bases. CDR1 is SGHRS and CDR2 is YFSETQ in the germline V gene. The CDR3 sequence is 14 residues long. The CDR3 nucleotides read TGCGCCAGCAGGGAAATGACTGCCTCCTACGAGCAGTACTTC. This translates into CASREMTASYEQYF. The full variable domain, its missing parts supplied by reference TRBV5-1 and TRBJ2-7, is KAGVTQTPRYLIKTRGQQVTLSCSPISGHRSVSWYQQTPGQGLQFLFEYFSETQRNKGNFPGRFSGRQFSNSRSEMNVSTLELGDSALYLCASREMTASYEQYFGPGTRLTVT.

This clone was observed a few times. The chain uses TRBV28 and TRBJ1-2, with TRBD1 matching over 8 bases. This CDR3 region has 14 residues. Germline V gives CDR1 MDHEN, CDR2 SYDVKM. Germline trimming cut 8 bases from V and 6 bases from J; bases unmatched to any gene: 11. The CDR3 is CASCSADRDHGYTF. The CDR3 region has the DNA TGTGCCAGCTGCTCAGCGGACAGGGATCATGGCTACACCTTC.

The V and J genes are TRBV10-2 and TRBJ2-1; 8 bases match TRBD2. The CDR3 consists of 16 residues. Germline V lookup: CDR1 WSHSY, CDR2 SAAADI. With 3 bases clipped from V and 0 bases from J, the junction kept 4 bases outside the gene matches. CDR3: CASSDPGTSSYNEQFF. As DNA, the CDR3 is TGCGCCAGCAGTGACCCCGGGACTAGCTCCTACAATGAGCAGTTCTTC.

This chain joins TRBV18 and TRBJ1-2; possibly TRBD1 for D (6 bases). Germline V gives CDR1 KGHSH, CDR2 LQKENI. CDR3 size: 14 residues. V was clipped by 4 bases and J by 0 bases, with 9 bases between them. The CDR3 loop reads CASSRDTANYGYTF. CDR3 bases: TGTGCCAGCTCACGGGACACGGCTAACTATGGCTACACCTTC.